This entry lists 20 T cell receptor beta chains sequenced from one sample in a study of blood T cell repertoires in COVID-19. Sequencing was performed with immunoSEQ multiplex PCR; in TCRdb, only in-frame clones are kept and a portion is missing. The sample holds roughly 70,000 clones, 80% to 90% seen once. Sequencing used peripheral blood. These receptors all come from a woman of 80 years or more with active COVID-19.

The chain combines TRBV2 with TRBJ1-2; TRBD1 matches at 8 bases. V shed 3 bases, J shed 3 bases, and the junction held 0 bases outside the gene matches. This CDR3 contains 13 residues. Germline V CDR1 and CDR2: SNHLY, FYNNEI. DNA for the CDR3: TGTGCCAGCAGTGAGACAGGGGACTATGGCTACACCTTC. As protein: CASSETGDYGYTF.

This clone has just a few counts. This chain uses TRBV7-3 with TRBJ1-1; 9 bases fit TRBD1. From germline, CDR1 is SGHTA and CDR2 FQGTGA. The CDR3 length is 13 residues. V lost 5 bases and J lost 11; bases outside the gene matches: 9. The CDR3 loop is CASSINRGREAFF. CDR3 coding DNA: TGTGCCAGCAGCATAAACAGGGGGCGCGAGGCTTTCTTT.

V gene TRBV5-1 combines with J gene TRBJ1-5, with D perhaps matching TRBD1 (5 bases). V gave up 1 base and J gave up 2 bases, with 10 bases separating them. This CDR3 region has 15 residues. The germline gives CDR1 SGHRS, CDR2 YFSETQ. This chain's CDR3 is CASSLWGEGNQPQHF. The CDR3 DNA follows: TGCGCCAGCAGCTTGTGGGGGGAGGGCAATCAGCCCCAGCATTTT.

The chain is built from TRBV12-3 or TRBV12-4 and TRBJ2-5; 8 bases agree with TRBD1. The length of the CDR3 is 13 residues. Trimming removed 8 bases from V and 7 bases from J; junction bases left unmatched: 9. DNA of the CDR3: TGTGCCAGCTCCGGACAGGGCATTGGGACCCAGTACTTC. Translation gives CASSGQGIGTQYF.

The chain is built from TRBV19 and TRBJ1-1; 9 nucleotides match TRBD1. V was clipped by 9 bases and J by 6 bases; unmatched bases: 17. Germline CDR1 and CDR2: LNHDA and SQIVND (reference sequence). This CDR3 has 16 amino acids. The CDR3 loop reads CASKSGQQGAVAEAFF. The DNA of the CDR3 is TGTGCCAGCAAAAGTGGGCAACAGGGGGCTGTGGCTGAAGCTTTCTTT.

This rearrangement joins TRBV7-2 to TRBJ1-1; 7 bases fit TRBD1. The V segment lost 5 bases and the J segment 4 bases; nucleotides outside the gene matches: 4. The length of the CDR3 is 13 residues. The germline gives CDR1 SGHTA, CDR2 FQGNSA. CDR3 sequence: CASSTRQGTEAFF. As DNA, the CDR3 is TGTGCCAGCAGCACGAGACAGGGCACTGAAGCTTTCTTT.

This clone was observed a single time. The gene calls are TRBV3-1 (or the pseudogene TRBV3-2) and TRBJ2-2; 8 bases line up with TRBD2. Trimming removed 3 bases from V and 6 bases from J; junction bases left unmatched: 6. This CDR3 has 15 residues. Germline loops: CDR1 LGHDT, CDR2 YNNKEL (reference sequence). CDR3 region: CASSQTREAAGELFF. The CDR3 region has the DNA TGTGCCAGCAGCCAGACGCGGGAGGCCGCCGGGGAGCTGTTTTTT.

The genes are TRBV15 and TRBJ2-3; D is unresolved. V was cut by 9 bases and J by 4 bases, with 17 bases left in between. The CDR3 loop spans 14 amino acids. CDR1 LNHNV and CDR2 YYDKDF come from the germline V gene (reference sequence). Written as DNA, the CDR3 is TGTGCCACTGCGAGAATCGCTGATCCAGATACGCAGTATTTT. It encodes CATARIADPDTQYF.

The chain is built from TRBV28 and TRBJ1-4; D remains ambiguous. Germline V gene data show CDR1 as MDHEN and CDR2 as SYDVKM. V was trimmed by 3 bases and J by 8 bases, leaving 16 bases between them. The CDR3 contains 15 residues. The chain's CDR3 is CASSLVTLGGEKLFF. The CDR3 nucleotides are TGTGCCAGCAGTTTGGTGACCTTGGGCGGGGAAAAACTGTTTTTT.

The gene calls are TRBV19 and TRBJ2-1; D is ambiguous. CDR1 LNHDA and CDR2 SQIVND come from the germline V gene (reference sequence). The CDR3 loop spans 12 amino acids. V dropped 2 bases and J dropped 8 bases, with 7 bases sitting between them. CDR3 in amino acids: CASSISGYEQFF. DNA of the CDR3: TGTGCCAGTAGTATATCAGGCTATGAGCAGTTCTTC.

The gene calls are TRBV28 and TRBJ1-2; D is uncertain. Trimming took off 7 bases at V and 7 bases at J, with 16 bases between the two ends. Germline CDR1 MDHEN, CDR2 SYDVKM. The CDR3 spans 13 residues. The CDR3 region is CASNLPGKSGYTF. CDR3 DNA sequence: TGTGCCAGCAATCTTCCGGGTAAATCTGGCTACACCTTC.

The chain couples TRBV9 to TRBJ2-7; 12 nucleotides align to TRBD2. Germline-derived CDR1 and CDR2 are SGDLS and YYNGEE. V gave up 4 bases and J gave up 7 bases; unmatched junction bases: 6. The CDR3 extends over 14 amino acids. The CDR3 is CASSLAGGPREQYF. For the CDR3, the DNA is TGTGCCAGCAGCCTAGCGGGAGGGCCTCGAGAGCAGTACTTC.

This clone was detected only once. The chain recombines TRBV13 with TRBJ2-7; possibly TRBD1 for D (6 bases). The V gene lost 4 bases and the J gene lost 4 bases, with 14 bases spanning the gap. Germline lookup yields CDR1 PRHDT and CDR2 FYEKMQ (reference sequence). There are 14 residues in the CDR3. The CDR3 nucleotides are TGTGCCAGCAGCTCTCCCCGGGGACAATACGAGCAGTACTTC. This encodes CASSSPRGQYEQYF.

The CDR3 sequence is CASTDYHSYNEQFF. The CDR3 nucleotides are TGTGCCAGCACCGACTACCACTCCTACAATGAGCAGTTCTTC. The V gene is TRBV4-2, the J gene TRBJ2-1, with a weak D call TRBD2 (5 bases). In germline, CDR1 is LGHNA, CDR2 YNFKEQ. CDR3 length equals 14 residues. Trimming removed 7 bases from V and 0 bases from J, with 10 bases in between.

The chain has TRBV19 and TRBJ1-2, with 7 bases that match TRBD1. CDR3 size: 16 residues. V shed 5 bases and J 6 bases; nucleotides not matched to a gene: 15. The germline CDR1 and CDR2 sequences are LNHDA and SQIVND (reference sequence). The CDR3, as DNA: TGTGCCAGTAGTTTCCTCCGGGACAGAATTTTCCATGGCTACACCTTC. Protein product: CASSFLRDRIFHGYTF.

The CDR3 region has the DNA TGTGCCAGCAGTCCCCACACCTCTAGCGGAAGCACAGATACGCAGTATTTT. Protein: CASSPHTSSGSTDTQYF. This chain links TRBV28 with TRBJ2-3; 7 bases agree with TRBD2. Germline CDR1 and CDR2: MDHEN and SYDVKM. This CDR3 comprises 17 residues. The V segment lost 5 bases and the J segment 0 bases; nucleotides outside the gene matches: 11.

The rearrangement links TRBV20-1 to TRBJ2-1; D gene uncertain. V lost 5 bases to trimming and J lost 10 bases, with 9 bases between them. The CDR3 runs to 10 residues. CDR1 and CDR2 (germline): DFQATT, SNEGSKA (reference sequence). CDR3 residues: CSAQTREQFF. The CDR3 DNA reads as TGCAGTGCTCAGACTCGGGAGCAGTTCTTC.

V is TRBV20-1 and J is TRBJ1-2; D perhaps matches TRBD1 (5 bases). The CDR3 contains 11 residues. Germline values: CDR1 DFQATT, CDR2 SNEGSKA (reference sequence). V was cut by 5 bases and J by 8 bases, with 12 bases left in between. The CDR3 sequence is CSALAGFGYTF. The DNA of the CDR3 is TGCAGTGCTCTCGCAGGGTTCGGCTACACCTTC.

The chain is built from TRBV28 and TRBJ2-1, with TRBD2 as a possible D gene (6 bases). The CDR3 contains 13 residues. The germline V gene has CDR1 MDHEN and CDR2 SYDVKM. The germline V and J ends were trimmed by 4 bases and 7 bases, with 11 bases remaining between them. CDR3: CASSSGAGNEQFF. The CDR3 DNA is TGTGCCAGCAGTTCGGGAGCTGGAAATGAGCAGTTCTTC.

This chain joins TRBV6-5 and TRBJ1-6; tentatively, D is TRBD1 (6 bases). This CDR3 comprises 13 residues. Between the trimmed V and J ends, which lost 6 bases and 8 bases, there was a span of 11 bases. Germline CDR1 and CDR2: MNHEY and SVGAGI. CDR3: CASSGNRDSPLHF. The CDR3 DNA reads as TGTGCCAGCAGCGGTAACAGGGATTCACCCCTCCACTTT.